These 11 T cell receptor beta chains were all obtained from the same sample, sequenced in a study of cytomegalovirus exposure and HLA in healthy donors. The PCR ran on 60 Vbeta and 13 Jbeta primers. Libraries were prepared by immunoSEQ multiplex PCR; TCRdb keeps only in-frame clonotypes and omits some of them. The table for this sample gives about 200,000 clones. Source material: PBMCs. The receptors come from a woman aged 30 to 39 in good health and CMV-seropositive.

This chain connects TRBV30 to TRBJ2-5; D remains ambiguous. The CDR3 consists of 15 residues. With 5 bases removed from V and 0 bases from J, the gap between germline ends came to 16 bases. In germline, CDR1 is GTSNPN, CDR2 SVGIG (reference sequence). This CDR3 reads CAWYSYEMYQETQYF. The CDR3 nucleotides read TGTGCCTGGTACAGCTATGAAATGTACCAAGAGACCCAGTACTTC.

This chain links TRBV7-2 with TRBJ1-3, with 8 nucleotides matching TRBD1. Germline V gene data show CDR1 as SGHTA and CDR2 as FQGNSA. The CDR3 runs to 15 residues. Trimming at V came to 5 bases and at J to 2 bases, leaving 5 bases not matched to a gene. CDR3 DNA sequence: TGTGCCAGCAGCCCCGACAGGGGCACTGGAAACACCATATATTTT. Protein sequence: CASSPDRGTGNTIYF.

The chain combines TRBV5-1 with TRBJ2-7; tentative D call: TRBD1 (5 bases). The CDR3 spans 13 residues. The germline V and J ends were trimmed by 3 bases and 6 bases, with 13 bases remaining between them. CDR1 and CDR2 from the germline V gene are SGHRS and YFSETQ. CDR3 region: CASSWQGVGEQYF. DNA for the CDR3: TGCGCCAGCAGCTGGCAGGGTGTCGGCGAGCAGTACTTC.

The V call is TRBV28, the J call TRBJ1-2, with D possibly matching TRBD1 (5 bases). The CDR3 totals 13 residues. Trimming shortened V by 8 bases and J by 2 bases, and 12 bases separated the two germline ends. The germline V gene has CDR1 MDHEN and CDR2 SYDVKM. The DNA of the CDR3 is TGTGCCAGCGGGGCAGCTGAAAACTATGGCTACACCTTC. As protein: CASGAAENYGYTF.

The rearrangement joins TRBV6-6 to TRBJ1-2, with D perhaps matching TRBD1 (5 bases). The CDR3 runs to 16 residues. Germline V gene data show CDR1 as MNHNY and CDR2 as SVGAGI (reference sequence). V was cut by 2 bases and J by 1 base, with 14 bases left in between. The CDR3 DNA sequence: TGTGCCAGCAGTTACCCTATGCCGACAGATAACTATGGCTACACCTTC. Translation gives CASSYPMPTDNYGYTF.

This chain connects TRBV11-2 to TRBJ2-7, with TRBD1 matching over 7 bases. The CDR3 consists of 14 residues. V was clipped by 5 bases and J by 4 bases; unmatched bases: 8. Germline values: CDR1 SGHAT, CDR2 FQNNGV. The DNA for the CDR3 is TGTGCCAGCAGCCCCAGACAGGGTCTGTACGAGCAGTACTTC. As protein: CASSPRQGLYEQYF.

The chain uses TRBV7-7 and TRBJ2-5; maybe TRBD2 (6 bases). Germline V CDR1 and CDR2: SSHAT, FNYEAQ (reference sequence). The CDR3 extends over 15 amino acids. V lost 5 bases to trimming and J lost 3 bases, with 16 bases between them. The CDR3 sequence is CASSPIRGKEETQYF. The DNA for the CDR3 is TGTGCCAGCAGCCCAATTCGGGGGAAGGAAGAGACCCAGTACTTC.

V usage is TRBV10-3 and J usage is TRBJ1-6, with D perhaps matching TRBD1 (6 bases). The germline gives CDR1 ENHRY, CDR2 SYGVKD. The CDR3 totals 14 residues. CDR3 sequence (DNA): TGTGCAGTAACAGGGAGCGACTATAATTCACCCCTCCACTTT. Amino acids: CAVTGSDYNSPLHF.

CDR3 DNA: TGTGCCAGCAGTTCACTCCCAGGGTATGGCTACACCTTC. This encodes CASSSLPGYGYTF. This chain uses TRBV27 with TRBJ1-2; a possible D gene is TRBD1 (5 bases). V was shortened by 4 bases and J by 5 bases, with 11 bases between the two germline ends. Germline V lookup: CDR1 MNHEY, CDR2 SMNVEV (reference sequence). CDR3 size: 13 residues.

The genes are TRBV4-1 and TRBJ1-5; tentatively, D is TRBD1 (5 bases). The CDR3 is 15 amino acids. V lost 1 base and J lost 4, with 11 bases in between. CDR1 is MGHRA, CDR2 YSYEKL, per germline. CDR3 loop: CASSQVGLPNQPQHF. The DNA for the CDR3 is TGCGCCAGCAGCCAAGTGGGACTCCCGAATCAGCCCCAGCATTTT.

The rearrangement uses TRBV5-6 and TRBJ1-4, with D possibly TRBD1 on 6 matching bases. V shed 3 bases and J shed 4 bases, with 16 bases lying between them. Germline loops: CDR1 SGHDT, CDR2 YYEEEE. The CDR3 consists of 16 residues. Written as DNA, the CDR3 is TGTGCCAGCAGCTACAGACAGGCTGGCCGTAATGAAAAACTGTTTTTT. Translating it yields CASSYRQAGRNEKLFF.